A single sample is the source of the 29 T cell receptor beta chains below, sequenced in a study of T cell clonality in common variable immunodeficiency. The data were produced by immunoSEQ multiplex PCR, yet TCRdb's version contains in-frame clones alone and is incomplete. The repertoire consists of fewer than 70,000 clones, none detected only once. The sample comprised peripheral blood mononuclear cells. The receptors stem from a person aged 18 to 75 in good health.

This clone was seen many times. The read comes to an end 3 residues before the CDR3 does, leaving the germline J gene to fill in the end. The chain joins TRBV20-1 to TRBJ2-7; 9 bases map to TRBD2. CDR1 and CDR2 (germline): DFQATT, SNEGSKA (reference sequence). The CDR3 covers 14 residues. The V and J ends lost 5 bases and 5 bases, in that order; junction bases with no gene match: 10. CDR3 sequence reads: CSAPLSGSSNEQYF. The CDR3 DNA, read in part, is TGCAGTGCTCCCCTTAGCGGGAGTTCAAACGAG.

This clone has at least ten counts. Sequencing ends 3 residues short of the CDR3 end; the germline J gene provides the rest. V gene TRBV20-1 combines with J gene TRBJ1-1; a weak D match, TRBD1 (5 bases). The germline V gene has CDR1 DFQATT and CDR2 SNEGSKA (reference sequence). Trimming took off 6 bases at V and 2 bases at J, with 16 bases between the two ends. This CDR3 has 14 residues. The covered CDR3 bases are TGCAGTGCCCTCGGCGGGGCGATCAACACTGAA. This sequence encodes CSALGGAINTE. The CDR3 as a whole reads CSALGGAINTEAFF.

In its sample, this clone was seen many times. The read gets to within 3 residues of the CDR3 end, and the germline J gene fills in the rest. The chain couples TRBV12-3 or TRBV12-4 to TRBJ2-3, with 9 positions matching TRBD1. V trimming: 6 bases; J trimming: 3 bases; junction bases outside the gene matches: 16. This CDR3 comprises 18 residues. CDR3 DNA, as far as it was read: TGTGCCAGCAGCCCCCTAGGGACAGGGCGAGGGGGAACAGATACG. This codes for CASSPLGTGRGGTDT. The whole CDR3 sequence is CASSPLGTGRGGTDTQYF.

Within the sample, this clone is medium-sized. Coverage ceases 3 residues before the CDR3 finishes, and the germline J gene fills in the end. V gene TRBV19 combines with J gene TRBJ2-2, with 7 bases identical to TRBD2. The V gene's germline CDR1 is LNHDA and CDR2 SQIVND (reference sequence). With 5 bases clipped from V and 6 bases from J, the junction kept 3 bases outside the gene matches. The CDR3 has 13 amino acids. The covered CDR3 bases are TGTGCCAGTAGTGCCACTAGCGCCGGGGAG. It codes for CASSATSAGE. The full CDR3 is CASSATSAGELFF.

This clone was seen ten or more times. From the germline J gene comes the end of the CDR3, since the read stops 3 residues before it. The genes are TRBV30 and TRBJ1-1, with no clear D. Germline V gives CDR1 GTSNPN, CDR2 SVGIG (reference sequence). The CDR3 has 15 residues. Trimming shortened V by 0 bases and J by 2 bases, and 13 bases separated the two germline ends. Partial CDR3 DNA: TGTGCCTGGAGTGTACTCGCGGGTATTAACACTGAA. Its protein is CAWSVLAGINTE. The full CDR3 reads CAWSVLAGINTEAFF.

This clone has a count of ten or more. Read coverage stops 3 residues before the CDR3 terminus; the germline J gene supplies the remainder. V and J are TRBV4-1 and TRBJ1-4; 7 bases agree with TRBD1. The length of the CDR3 is 14 residues. After removal of 3 bases from V and 4 bases from J, the junction contained 2 bases not matched to a gene. Germline V gene sequence: CDR1 MGHRA, CDR2 YSYEKL. CDR3 region: CASSQGQFNEKLFF. CDR3 DNA (partial): TGCGCCAGCAGCCAGGGACAGTTTAATGAAAAA.

This clone has at least ten counts. Read data end 3 residues before the CDR3 end; the end is taken from the germline J gene. The chain couples TRBV5-1 to TRBJ2-1; TRBD2 matches 9 bases. The germline CDR1 and CDR2 sequences are SGHRS and YFSETQ. The CDR3 spans 21 residues. The junction had 18 bases not matched to a gene; V was cut back by 2 bases and J by 0 bases. This CDR3 reads CASSLTGTSIPLESSYNEQFF. The sequenced CDR3 bases are TGCGCCAGCAGCTTAACCGGGACTAGCATTCCCCTCGAGAGCTCCTACAATGAG.

This clone was seen at least ten times. The CDR3 is cut off 3 residues early in the read; its end comes from the germline J gene. This rearrangement joins TRBV10-3 to TRBJ2-4; 9 nucleotides agree with TRBD2. The CDR3 is 16 amino acids. With 3 bases clipped from V and 3 bases from J, the junction kept 6 bases outside the gene matches. CDR1 ENHRY and CDR2 SYGVKD come from the germline V gene. CDR3 residues: CAISDTPTSGKNIQYF. The sequenced CDR3 bases are TGTGCCATCAGTGACACGCCGACTAGCGGCAAAAACATT.

This clone occurred many times. The CDR3 end lies 3 residues beyond the end of the read and is filled in from the germline J gene. The V and J genes are TRBV10-3 and TRBJ1-2, with TRBD1 identical over 8 bases. V was pared by 4 bases and J by 6 bases, with 1 base of the junction left unmatched. Germline V lookup: CDR1 ENHRY, CDR2 SYGVKD. This CDR3 contains 12 residues. The CDR3 protein is CAISAQGDGYTF. The sequenced CDR3 bases are TGTGCCATCAGTGCACAGGGGGATGGC.

This clone was seen repeatedly, ten times or more. The read stops 3 residues short of the end of the CDR3; the missing end is completed from the germline J gene. The chain carries TRBV2 and TRBJ1-2; D is possibly TRBD1 (5 bases). V lost 6 bases and J 4 bases, leaving 18 bases between the germline ends. CDR1 is SNHLY and CDR2 is FYNNEI in the germline V gene. This CDR3 spans 15 amino acids. The sequenced part of the CDR3 DNA is TGTGCCAGCAGGGCCCTTAGGAGGGGCTCCTATGGC. Its translation is CASRALRRGSYG. The entire CDR3 is CASRALRRGSYGYTF.

This clone occurred many times. CDR3 DNA (partial): TGTGCCAGCAGACTGGGACAGGGGGTTCACAATGAG. This sequence encodes CASRLGQGVHNE. The full CDR3 protein reads CASRLGQGVHNEQFF. The chain recombines TRBV2 with TRBJ2-1; 11 nucleotides line up with TRBD1. The read terminates 3 residues before the CDR3 end, so the remaining end is supplied by the germline J gene. The CDR3 is made up of 15 amino acids. Trimming took 6 bases from V and 5 from J; bases not matched to a gene: 6. Looked up from germline, CDR1 is SNHLY and CDR2 is FYNNEI.

This clone has a count of ten or more. The read ends 3 residues early relative to the CDR3; the germline J gene fills the gap. The chain couples TRBV7-2 to TRBJ1-5; 7 bases are shared with TRBD1. V gave up 1 base and J gave up 6 bases; unmatched junction bases: 6. Germline CDR1 and CDR2: SGHTA and FQGNSA. The CDR3 length is 15 residues. The CDR3 loop reads CASSLVGQAGQPQHF. CDR3 bases read: TGTGCCAGCAGCTTAGTAGGACAGGCGGGTCAGCCC.

In this sample, this clone turned up many times. The read terminates 3 residues before the CDR3 end, so the remaining end is supplied by the germline J gene. The chain recombines TRBV20-1 with TRBJ2-1; TRBD1 matches at 8 bases. Germline CDR1 is DFQATT and CDR2 is SNEGSKA (reference sequence). Unmatched junction bases numbered 5, after V lost 5 bases and J lost 5 bases. This CDR3 region has 13 residues. This CDR3 is CSAWDRSHNEQFF. The CDR3 bases that were read are TGCAGTGCTTGGGACAGGTCCCACAATGAG.

This clone was picked up many times. The read ends 3 residues before the CDR3 terminus; that terminus is restored from the germline J gene. The rearrangement links TRBV10-3 to TRBJ2-5; 7 nucleotides match TRBD1. Unmatched junction bases numbered 2, after V lost 6 bases and J lost 1 base. The CDR3 totals 13 residues. Germline V lookup: CDR1 ENHRY, CDR2 SYGVKD. The CDR3 sequence: CAIRGQTQETQYF. The sequenced part of the CDR3 DNA is TGTGCCATCAGGGGACAGACCCAAGAGACC.

This clone has at least ten counts. The read falls 3 residues short of the CDR3 end, and the missing part is taken from the germline J gene. The chain combines TRBV20-1 with TRBJ1-1; no reliable D call. CDR1 and CDR2 from the germline V gene are DFQATT and SNEGSKA (reference sequence). V shed 3 bases and J shed 7 bases, with 15 bases lying between them. CDR3 size: 13 residues. CDR3 sequence: CSARRRSGYEAFF. The part of the CDR3 DNA that was read is TGCAGTGCTAGGAGGCGGTCGGGGTATGAA.

The sample holds many counts of this clone. The read finishes 3 residues shy of the CDR3 end, and the germline J gene is used to complete it. This chain links TRBV5-1 with TRBJ1-4; 11 bases are shared with TRBD1. CDR3 length: 14 residues. Trimming cost V 4 bases and J 7 bases; bases outside gene matches: 3. The germline gives CDR1 SGHRS, CDR2 YFSETQ. CDR3 in amino acids: CASSEGQGVEKLFF. The CDR3 bases that were read are TGCGCCAGCAGCGAGGGACAGGGGGTTGAAAAA.

A remark on this clone: The sequence runs out 3 residues before the end of the CDR3; the remainder is reconstructed from the germline J gene. The chain links TRBV10-2 to TRBJ1-2, with 8 bases identical to TRBD1. In germline, CDR1 is WSHSY, CDR2 SAAADI. The CDR3 is made up of 13 amino acids. V lost 4 bases and J lost 7; bases outside the gene matches: 5. The CDR3 DNA, read in part, is TGCGCCAGCAGTGGACAGGGGTCTGTTGGC. It translates to CASSGQGSVG. The full CDR3 protein reads CASSGQGSVGYTF.

This clone has ten or more counts. The CDR3 extends 3 residues past the end of the read, so its final part is completed from the germline J gene. The chain employs TRBV7-9 and TRBJ2-1; 8 bases fit TRBD2. The CDR3 extends over 15 amino acids. V shed 3 bases, J shed 4 bases, and the junction held 5 bases outside the gene matches. In germline, CDR1 is SEHNR, CDR2 FQNEAQ (reference sequence). CDR3 in amino acids: CASSFLSGSYNEQFF. The sequenced CDR3 bases are TGTGCCAGCAGCTTTTTAAGCGGGAGTTACAATGAG.

This clone showed up many times. The read comes to an end 3 residues before the CDR3 does, leaving the germline J gene to fill in the end. This chain uses TRBV6-2 or TRBV6-3 with TRBJ2-1; D is ambiguous. Germline-derived CDR1 and CDR2 are MNHEY and SVGEGT. This CDR3 region has 14 residues. V dropped 5 bases and J dropped 3 bases, with 11 bases sitting between them. The CDR3: CASSRRALYNEQFF. CDR3 bases read: TGTGCCAGCAGTCGAAGGGCCCTCTACAATGAG.

This clone was observed many times. The CDR3 is cut off 3 residues early in the read; its end comes from the germline J gene. This chain connects TRBV30 to TRBJ1-5, with D possibly matching TRBD1 (6 bases). CDR3 length: 15 residues. V lost 1 base and J lost 5, with 15 bases in between. The germline gives CDR1 GTSNPN, CDR2 SVGIG (reference sequence). Partial CDR3 DNA: TGTGCCTGGAGTGAGTGGTCGGCAGGGGATCAGCCC. Translating gives CAWSEWSAGDQP. The entire CDR3 is CAWSEWSAGDQPQHF.

This clone occurred many times. Read coverage stops 3 residues before the CDR3 terminus; the germline J gene supplies the remainder. The chain joins TRBV7-9 to TRBJ2-1; perhaps D is TRBD1 or TRBD2 (7 bases each). With 5 bases removed from V and 2 bases from J, the gap between germline ends came to 13 bases. Germline V gene data show CDR1 as SEHNR and CDR2 as FQNEAQ (reference sequence). This CDR3 comprises 15 residues. CDR3 region: CASSTQGRAYNEQFF. The part of the CDR3 DNA that was read is TGTGCCAGCAGCACACAGGGGAGGGCCTACAATGAG.

This clone was counted ten times or more. Read sequence stops 3 residues before the CDR3 end, and the germline J gene provides the missing end. The chain links TRBV9 to TRBJ2-3; no definite D call. Trimming took 0 bases from V and 2 from J, leaving 7 bases between them. This CDR3 region has 14 residues. From germline, CDR1 is SGDLS and CDR2 YYNGEE. The covered CDR3 bases are TGTGCCAGCAGCGTAGACTACCACACAGATACG. Its translation is CASSVDYHTDT. The entire CDR3 sequence reads CASSVDYHTDTQYF. Drawing the rest from reference TRBV9 and TRBJ2-3, the complete variable domain is DSGVTQTPKHLITATGQRVTLRCSPRSGDLSVYWYQQSLDQGLQFLIQYYNGEERAKGNILERFSAQQFPDLHSELNLSSLELGDSALYFCASSVDYHTDTQYFGPGTRLTVL.

This clone has a count of ten or more. The read halts 3 residues ahead of the CDR3 end, with the missing end drawn from the germline J gene. The rearrangement links TRBV23-1 to TRBJ2-1; 12 nucleotides align to TRBD2. TRBV23-1 is reported as an ORF; its role is uncertain. This CDR3 contains 15 residues. With V trimmed by 0 bases and J by 6 bases, 0 bases remained unmatched. Partial CDR3 DNA: TGCGCCAGCAGTCAATCGGGACTAGCGGGCAATGAG. Its translation: CASSQSGLAGNE. The whole CDR3 protein is CASSQSGLAGNEQFF.

This clone was observed many times. With the read ending 3 residues before the CDR3 end, the germline J gene is used to fill in that end. The V gene is TRBV7-2, the J gene TRBJ2-1; 9 bases agree with TRBD2. J gave up 7 bases and V 1 base, and 5 bases lay outside the gene matches. CDR1 and CDR2 from the germline V gene are SGHTA and FQGNSA. The CDR3 loop spans 15 amino acids. The CDR3 sequence is CASSLGGRARNEQFF. The sequenced CDR3 bases are TGTGCCAGCAGCTTAGGCGGGAGGGCCCGGAATGAG.

This clone occurred many times. The CDR3 extends 3 residues past the end of the read, so its final part is completed from the germline J gene. This chain uses TRBV18 with TRBJ1-1; D is unresolved. Germline values: CDR1 KGHSH, CDR2 LQKENI. CDR3 length: 11 residues. Trimming cost V 5 bases and J 3 bases, with 4 bases left between them. CDR3 DNA, as far as it was read: TGTGCCAGCTCAAGGGACACTGAA. The encoded protein is CASSRDTE. The full-length CDR3 reads as CASSRDTEAFF.

This clone showed up many times. The sequenced fragment ends 3 residues before the CDR3 boundary, so the rest is inferred from the germline J gene. V gene TRBV28 combines with J gene TRBJ2-7; TRBD1 aligns across 9 bases. CDR3 size: 15 residues. The V and J ends lost 5 bases and 0 bases, in that order; junction bases with no gene match: 5. The germline gives CDR1 MDHEN, CDR2 SYDVKM. The CDR3 bases that were read are TGTGCCAGCAGTGTAGGGACAGGGAGCTCCTACGAG. This sequence encodes CASSVGTGSSYE. Given in full, the CDR3 is CASSVGTGSSYEQYF. Together with reference TRBV28 and TRBJ2-7, the CDR3 gives the full variable domain: DVKVTQSSRYLVKRTGEKVFLECVQDMDHENMFWYRQDPGLGLRLIYFSYDVKMKEKGDIPEGYSVSREKKERFSLILESASTNQTSMYLCASSVGTGSSYEQYFGPGTRLTVT.

This clone was seen repeatedly, ten times or more. Read sequence stops 3 residues before the CDR3 end, and the germline J gene provides the missing end. The gene calls are TRBV10-3 and TRBJ1-1; 7 nucleotides align to TRBD1. After removal of 2 bases from V and 1 base from J, the junction contained 1 base not matched to a gene. CDR1 is ENHRY, CDR2 SYGVKD, per germline. The CDR3 has 14 residues. The CDR3 bases that were read are TGTGCCATCAGTGAGGACAGGGAGAACACTGAA. This encodes CAISEDRENTE. The complete CDR3 sequence is CAISEDRENTEAFF.

This clone was seen repeatedly, ten times or more. The CDR3 goes on 3 residues after the read ends, and that part is filled in from the germline J gene. The chain recombines TRBV5-1 with TRBJ2-2; TRBD2 agrees at 8 bases. The CDR3 has 17 residues. The germline V gene has CDR1 SGHRS and CDR2 YFSETQ. V lost 4 bases to trimming and J lost 3 bases; unmatched junction nucleotides: 11. The chain's CDR3 is CASSPATSGTHTGELFF. The DNA read from the CDR3 is TGCGCCAGCAGCCCCGCAACTAGCGGAACTCACACCGGGGAG. Combining the CDR3 with reference TRBV5-1 and TRBJ2-2 gives the whole variable domain KAGVTQTPRYLIKTRGQQVTLSCSPISGHRSVSWYQQTPGQGLQFLFEYFSETQRNKGNFPGRFSGRQFSNSRSEMNVSTLELGDSALYLCASSPATSGTHTGELFFGEGSRLTVL.

This clone showed up many times. The DNA ends 3 residues before the CDR3 does, and the rest of the CDR3 is filled in from the germline J gene. The V call is TRBV19, the J call TRBJ1-5, with 7 bases identical to TRBD1. V gave up 6 bases and J gave up 0 bases; unmatched junction bases: 5. Germline lookup yields CDR1 LNHDA and CDR2 SQIVND (reference sequence). CDR3 length equals 15 residues. The CDR3 DNA, read in part, is TGTGCCAGTAGAACGACAGGGTATAGCAATCAGCCC. Encoded protein: CASRTTGYSNQP. The full CDR3 protein reads CASRTTGYSNQPQHF.